This T cell receptor (beta chain) derives from a study of OX40 agonist ivuxolimab in advanced cancers. Germline lookup yields CDR1 LNHNV and CDR2 YYDKDF (reference sequence). The CDR3 is 17 residues long. The junction had 13 bases not matched to a gene; V was cut back by 5 bases and J by 3 bases. Profiling relied on immunoSEQ multiplex PCR, and the TCRdb table lists in-frame clones only, not all of them. This sample has approximately 77,000 clones, with under 85% found just once. Peripheral blood came from all dose cohorts at three timepoints. The receptor's source is an adult with an advanced solid tumor such as melanoma, head and neck, liver or kidney cancer. The chain has TRBV15 and TRBJ2-7; 10 nucleotides line up with TRBD2. The sequencing here drew on CD4+ or CD8+ T cells sorted from blood, taken in a trial of the OX40 agonist ivuxolimab. CDR3 amino acids: CATSYQRGGTPGYEQYF. The CDR3 DNA reads TGTGCCACCAGCTACCAGCGGGGGGGAACCCCAGGCTACGAGCAGTACTTC.